This T cell receptor beta chain was observed in a study of graft-versus-host responses after intestinal transplantation (dated by TCRdb to the early 2020s). With regard to the full study: The transplants that recipients received were multivisceral, liver-intestinal, or isolated intestinal. All recipients received anti-thymocyte globulin induction followed by maintenance tacrolimus and steroids for approximately 3 years. After intestinal transplantation, graft-versus-host and host-versus-graft alloreactive T cell clones in the graft, circulation and bone marrow were tracked using bulk TCR-beta CDR3 sequencing. To identify alloreactive clones, pre-transplant mixed lymphocyte reaction products were sequenced and compared with unstimulated pre-transplant donor and recipient T cells. Of the 20 to 25 intestinal transplant recipients enrolled in the cohort, one of whom was a retransplant, a few patients without pretransplant specimens were excluded. Donor T cell macrochimerism was defined as a peak of at least 4% donor T cells among recipient peripheral blood mononuclear cells. Instead of going to the commercial service, samples from a few later patients were sequenced in-house on an Illumina MiSeq and processed with MiXCR.

The time point label, read with the paper, signifies: cells obtained before transplantation from donor or recipient. CD3+CD4+ and CD3+CD8+ populations were FACS-sorted from unstimulated pre-transplant donor and recipient cells taken from spleen or lymph nodes. The paper's findings and limits, for the study overall: The relatively low number and heterogeneity of intestinal transplant patients limited the conclusions. High GvH to HvG T cell clonal ratios were observed in the allografts of patients with donor T cell macrochimerism. GvH clones were detected in recipient bone marrow, and some of these GvH clones were observed earlier in ileal mucosa or blood, consistent with an intestinal mucosal origin. Early after transplant, peak levels of circulating GvH clones were associated with declines in HvG clones.

V loses 1 base of germline sequence and J loses 3 bases, and the interval between the two ends is 23 bases. CDR1 and CDR2 are read off the germline V gene as SGDLS and YYNGEE. The CDR3 goes from the cysteine to the phenylalanine over 18 residues. This entry keeps only the CDR3 DNA: 54 bases, framed from base 1. Preparation of the library involved the immunoSEQ multiplex PCR assay. For most patients, genomic DNA was isolated using the Qiagen DNeasy Blood and Tissue Kit and was shipped frozen to Adaptive Biotechnologies for TCR sequencing. High-throughput TCR-beta CDR3 sequencing of genomic DNA from most patients was performed by Adaptive Biotechnologies. The study's processing was this. TCR sequencing data were retrieved from Adaptive's ImmunoSEQ software for about 17 patients, whereas three other patients were processed with MiXCR and VDJtools. To correct CD4 versus CD8 sorting errors, any sequence found in both subsets at a frequency ratio below 5:1 was removed. CDR3 nucleotide sequences shared by donor and recipient were removed because the origin of these sequences could not be assigned. Alloreactive clones required at least 2-fold expansion over unstimulated cells and minimum CFSE-low frequency of 0.002% (template counts) or 0.001% (read counts). A clone was considered mappable if detected in the sequenced pre-transplant spleen, lymph node, or MLR CFSE-low populations of the donor or recipient. Cumulative frequency of alloreactive clones was calculated as a percentage of all sequences weighted by copy number. TCRdb obtained this table from immuneACCESS and retained in-frame rearrangements with V and J assigned. These tables miss some clones; where compared with another copy, unresolved V genes account for less than half of the shortfall, and the remainder is unexplained. From that table come the V and J calls and clone size; the DNA was used to work out D and trimming. The sample yields 65,000 to 90,000 clones; 75% to 95% were counted once. 7.6% of the sample comes from the top ten.

On this clone itself: Its antigen is not yet known. No quality values exist for individual bases; no much larger clone is one base distant.

The chain joins TRBV9 to TRBJ2-7, with the D gene tentatively TRBD1 or TRBD2, based on 6 matching bases in each. The sequence derives from a human donor who was the organ donor for an intestinal transplant. Material: unstimulated CD8+ T cells sorted from spleen or lymph node cells, obtained before transplant. The nucleotide sequence reads TGTGCCAGCAGCGTAAGCCCGATAGGGGGGCAGGCCTTCTACGAGCAGTACTTC. It encodes CASSVSPIGGQAFYEQYF.